The rows below give T cell receptor beta chains drawn from one sample of a study of CD8+ T cells in alopecia areata. Sequencing used immunoSEQ multiplex PCR; TCRdb keeps in-frame clones, though not all of them. The sample has 150,000 to 200,000 clones; 55% are singletons. Sequenced material: CD4+ T cells sorted from blood. The receptor set was obtained from a human donor in good health. Both conserved end residues are part of each CDR3. A D gene is named only where the DNA matches it firmly. Part of the rows lack a size; the others show once, few, many or a class for expanded clones.

CDR3aa | CDR3nt | v_gene | d_gene | abundance | j_gene
CASSVSGDYGYTF | TGTGCCAGCAGTGTTTCAGGGGACTATGGCTACACCTTC | TRBV2 | NA | few | TRBJ1-2
CSVEDHGRAKETQYF | TGCAGCGTTGAAGATCATGGCAGGGCGAAGGAGACCCAGTACTTC | TRBV29-1 | NA | NA | TRBJ2-5
CATSQGTGGTNEKLFF | TGTGCCACCAGCCAAGGGACAGGGGGAACTAATGAAAAACTGTTTTTT | TRBV15 | TRBD1 | NA | TRBJ1-4
CASSTSGYNEQFF | TGCGCCAGCAGCACTAGCGGGTACAATGAGCAGTTCTTC | TRBV5-1 | TRBD2 | NA | TRBJ2-1
CASSYPAGRNTEAFF | TGTGCCAGCAGTTACCCGGCGGGGAGGAACACTGAAGCTTTCTTT | TRBV6-6 | NA | few | TRBJ1-1
CASKETGNHETQYF | TGTGCCAGCAAGGAAACAGGAAATCATGAGACCCAGTACTTC | TRBV2 | NA | NA | TRBJ2-5
CASGTEKLFF | TGTGCCTCAGGAACAGAAAAACTGTTTTTT | TRBV30 | NA | NA | TRBJ1-4
CASSSGITYEQYF | TGTGCCAGCAGCTCAGGGATTACCTACGAGCAGTACTTC | TRBV7-6 | NA | NA | TRBJ2-7
CASSLGLAGRLSTGELFF | TGCGCCAGCAGCTTGGGGCTAGCGGGACGGCTGAGCACCGGGGAGCTGTTTTTT | TRBV5-1 | TRBD2 | many | TRBJ2-2
CASSGARGTGELFF | TGTGCCAGCAGTGGTGCGCGAGGGACCGGGGAGCTGTTTTTT | TRBV2 | NA | NA | TRBJ2-2
CSAGTSGPTGEQYF | TGCAGCGCCGGGACTAGCGGGCCTACGGGTGAGCAGTACTTC | TRBV29-1 | TRBD2 | few | TRBJ2-7
CASSYRGEEKLFF | TGTGCCAGCAGTTACAGGGGGGAAGAAAAACTGTTTTTT | TRBV28 | TRBD1 | few | TRBJ1-4
CASSPRLDPQFF | TGTGCCAGCAGCCCCCGACTAGATCCCCAGTTCTTC | TRBV7-2 | NA | few | TRBJ2-1
CACGQPYGYTF | TGTGCCTGTGGACAGCCCTATGGCTACACCTTC | TRBV30 | NA | NA | TRBJ1-2
CASSLVGDLYGYTF | TGCGCCAGCAGCTTGGTCGGGGACCTCTATGGCTACACCTTC | TRBV5-1 | NA | NA | TRBJ1-2
CASSDRTANTEAFF | TGTGCCAGCAGTGATAGGACGGCGAACACTGAAGCTTTCTTT | TRBV2 | NA | NA | TRBJ1-1
CASSQDDRAGYGYTF | TGCGCCAGCAGCCAAGACGACAGGGCGGGCTATGGCTACACCTTC | TRBV4-1 | TRBD1 | few | TRBJ1-2
CASSALASGIPSENEQFF | TGTGCCAGCAGTGCGTTGGCTAGCGGGATCCCCTCGGAAAATGAGCAGTTCTTC | TRBV6-1 | TRBD2 | few | TRBJ2-1
CASESSGNTIYF | TGTGCCAGCGAAAGCTCTGGAAACACCATATATTTT | TRBV25-1 | NA | NA | TRBJ1-3
CSVSRIANTGELFF | TGCAGCGTTAGCCGGATCGCGAACACCGGGGAGCTGTTTTTT | TRBV29-1 | NA | NA | TRBJ2-2
CASSPPGGGLNEQFF | TGTGCCAGCAGTCCCCCCGGGGGAGGACTCAATGAGCAGTTCTTC | TRBV28 | NA | NA | TRBJ2-1
CASRRRTATQNNEQFF | TGTGCCAGCAGGCGGCGTACAGCGACCCAGAACAATGAGCAGTTCTTC | TRBV2 | NA | NA | TRBJ2-1
CATSRGRTVYGYTF | TGTGCCACCAGCAGAGGCAGGACAGTGTATGGCTACACCTTC | TRBV15 | NA | NA | TRBJ1-2
CATSRDGTNEKLFF | TGTGCCACCAGCAGAGACGGGACTAATGAAAAACTGTTTTTT | TRBV15 | NA | NA | TRBJ1-4
CASGSNQPQHF | TGTGCCAGTGGGAGCAATCAGCCCCAGCATTTT | TRBV19 | NA | NA | TRBJ1-5
CASSFGGRGETQYF | TGTGCCAGCAGCTTCGGCGGGAGAGGGGAGACCCAGTACTTC | TRBV7-3 | TRBD2 | NA | TRBJ2-5
CASSQPFTGTNYEQYF | TGCGCCAGCAGCCAACCCTTTACGGGGACAAACTACGAGCAGTACTTC | TRBV4-1 | NA | NA | TRBJ2-7
CASRRDSEYEQYF | TGCGCCAGCAGGAGGGACAGCGAATACGAGCAGTACTTC | TRBV5-1 | TRBD1 | few | TRBJ2-7
CSVYRDRVGEQYF | TGCAGCGTTTACCGGGACAGGGTGGGGGAGCAGTACTTC | TRBV29-1 | TRBD1 | few | TRBJ2-7
CSARTSGRAGELFF | TGCAGCGCAAGGACTAGCGGGAGGGCGGGGGAGCTGTTTTTT | TRBV29-1 | TRBD2 | NA | TRBJ2-2
CSVEPPGGNEQFF | TGCAGCGTTGAACCCCCGGGGGGTAATGAGCAGTTCTTC | TRBV29-1 | TRBD2 | NA | TRBJ2-1
CSVRDSPYEQYF | TGCAGCGTCCGGGACAGCCCCTACGAGCAGTACTTC | TRBV29-1 | TRBD1 | NA | TRBJ2-7
CAISDQGGTEAFF | TGTGCCATCAGTGACCAGGGAGGCACTGAAGCTTTCTTT | TRBV10-3 | NA | medium-sized | TRBJ1-1
CASSPARTGGGKLFF | TGTGCCAGCTCACCAGCCCGGACAGGAGGAGGGAAACTGTTTTTT | TRBV18 | TRBD1 | NA | TRBJ1-4
CASSLDGGRVREQYF | TGCGCCAGCAGCTTGGATGGCGGGAGGGTCCGCGAGCAGTACTTC | TRBV5-1 | TRBD2 | NA | TRBJ2-7
CASSTGHNEQFF | TGTGCCAGTTCGACAGGGCACAATGAGCAGTTCTTC | TRBV19 | TRBD1 | NA | TRBJ2-1
CSAKGPSLGEQYF | TGCAGCGCAAAGGGACCCTCCCTGGGCGAGCAGTACTTC | TRBV29-1 | NA | NA | TRBJ2-7
CASSLAASGRGNEQFF | TGCGCCAGCAGCTTGGCGGCTAGCGGGAGGGGAAATGAGCAGTTCTTC | TRBV5-1 | TRBD2 | NA | TRBJ2-1
CASSGGISGANVLTF | TGTGCCAGCAGCGGGGGGATCTCTGGGGCCAACGTCCTGACTTTC | TRBV11-2 | NA | NA | TRBJ2-6
CASSLSGTFNEQFF | TGTGCCAGCAGCCTCTCCGGGACCTTCAATGAGCAGTTCTTC | TRBV4-2 | NA | NA | TRBJ2-1
CASSYRGASGNQPQHF | TGTGCCAGCAGTTACAGGGGGGCTTCAGGCAATCAGCCCCAGCATTTT | TRBV6-6 | NA | few | TRBJ1-5
CSVEDPGTHGYTF | TGCAGCGTTGAAGATCCCGGGACCCATGGCTACACCTTC | TRBV29-1 | NA | NA | TRBJ1-2
CASSDLGEQYF | TGTGCCAGCAGCGACCTCGGCGAGCAGTACTTC | TRBV7-9 | NA | NA | TRBJ2-7
CSGRLAVAGDTQYF | TGCAGCGGGCGACTAGCGGTGGCTGGAGATACGCAGTATTTT | TRBV29-1 | TRBD2 | NA | TRBJ2-3
CASKIPGNLDRETQYF | TGTGCCAGCAAAATACCCGGAAACCTGGACCGGGAGACCCAGTACTTC | TRBV7-2 | NA | NA | TRBJ2-5
CASSLVGGNEQFF | TGCGCCAGCAGCTTGGTGGGGGGCAATGAGCAGTTCTTC | TRBV5-1 | NA | NA | TRBJ2-1
CATSPTGFEKLFF | TGTGCCACCAGTCCAACAGGGTTTGAAAAACTGTTTTTT | TRBV15 | NA | few | TRBJ1-4
CATSRVAGELIQYF | TGTGCCACCAGCAGAGTTGCGGGGGAACTCATTCAGTACTTC | TRBV15 | TRBD2 | NA | TRBJ2-4
CASSEGRGSSPLHF | TGTGCCAGCAGTGAAGGGCGGGGCAGTTCACCCCTCCACTTT | TRBV2 | NA | NA | TRBJ1-6
CASSARVLHEQYF | TGCGCCAGCAGCGCAAGGGTCCTTCACGAGCAGTACTTC | TRBV5-1 | NA | NA | TRBJ2-7
CASSAPGHTVRDTGELFF | TGCGCCAGCAGCGCACCGGGACACACTGTCAGGGACACCGGGGAGCTGTTTTTT | TRBV4-1 | NA | NA | TRBJ2-2
CAIRGTSGSHEQYF | TGTGCCATCAGGGGGACTAGCGGGAGCCACGAGCAGTACTTC | TRBV10-3 | TRBD2 | NA | TRBJ2-7
CASSRTGDGYTF | TGTGCCAGCAGCCGGACAGGGGATGGCTACACCTTC | TRBV7-8 | TRBD1 | few | TRBJ1-2
CASSLGLGNRGTQETQYF | TGTGCCAGCAGCTTAGGCTTAGGAAACAGGGGGACCCAAGAGACCCAGTACTTC | TRBV7-6 | TRBD1 | once | TRBJ2-5
CASRTRGQGQNIQYF | TGTGCCAGCCGTACCCGGGGACAGGGCCAAAACATTCAGTACTTC | TRBV2 | TRBD1 | many | TRBJ2-4
CSVQPYEQYF | TGCAGTGTCCAACCCTACGAGCAGTACTTC | TRBV20-1 | NA | many | TRBJ2-7
CASSEEGGSTGELFF | TGTGCCAGCAGTGAAGAAGGCGGGAGCACCGGGGAGCTGTTTTTT | TRBV2 | TRBD2 | many | TRBJ2-2
CASSLGRSRSYNEQFF | TGTGCCAGCAGTTTGGGGCGGAGTCGCTCCTACAATGAGCAGTTCTTC | TRBV27 | NA | NA | TRBJ2-1